This T cell receptor (beta chain) was identified in a study of graft-versus-host responses after intestinal transplantation. In the study overall: Recipients obtained multivisceral, liver-intestinal, or isolated intestinal transplants. Among the recipients, all got anti-thymocyte globulin induction and then tacrolimus and steroids for 2 to 3 years.

Trimming shortened V by 2 bases and J by 1 base, and 6 bases separated the two germline ends. Germline loops: CDR1 GTSNPN, CDR2 SVGIG (reference sequence). The CDR3 totals 12 residues. Sequencing used immunoSEQ multiplex PCR; TCRdb keeps in-frame clones, though not all of them. The sample lists 40,000 or so clones, just over 90% occurring once. V gene TRBV30 combines with J gene TRBJ2-7, with D unclear. The sequences come from PBMCs, collected approximately 740 days after intestinal transplantation. The sequence was obtained from a human patient who received an intestinal transplant, so some T cells may come from the graft donor. The CDR3 sequence is CAWSILSYEQYF. As DNA, the CDR3 is TGTGCCTGGAGTATTCTATCCTACGAGCAGTACTTC.